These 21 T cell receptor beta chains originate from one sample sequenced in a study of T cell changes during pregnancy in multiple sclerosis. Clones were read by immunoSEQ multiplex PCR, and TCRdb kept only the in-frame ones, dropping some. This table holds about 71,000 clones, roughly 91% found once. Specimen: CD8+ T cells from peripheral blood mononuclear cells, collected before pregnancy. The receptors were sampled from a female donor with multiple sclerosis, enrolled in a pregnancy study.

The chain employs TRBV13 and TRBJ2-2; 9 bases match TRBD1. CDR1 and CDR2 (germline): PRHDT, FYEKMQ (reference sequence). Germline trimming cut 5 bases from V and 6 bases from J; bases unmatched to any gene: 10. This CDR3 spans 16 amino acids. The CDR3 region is CASSLGQGLFSGELFF. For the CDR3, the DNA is TGTGCCAGCAGCCTCGGACAGGGGTTATTTTCCGGGGAGCTGTTTTTT.

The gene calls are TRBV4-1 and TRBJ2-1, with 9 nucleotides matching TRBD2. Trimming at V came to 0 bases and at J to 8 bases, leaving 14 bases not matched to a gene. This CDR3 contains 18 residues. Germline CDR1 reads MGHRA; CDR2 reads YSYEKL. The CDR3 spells CASSQERGAAGGRYEQFF. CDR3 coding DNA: TGCGCCAGCAGCCAAGAACGCGGTGCTGCGGGGGGGCGTTATGAGCAGTTCTTC.

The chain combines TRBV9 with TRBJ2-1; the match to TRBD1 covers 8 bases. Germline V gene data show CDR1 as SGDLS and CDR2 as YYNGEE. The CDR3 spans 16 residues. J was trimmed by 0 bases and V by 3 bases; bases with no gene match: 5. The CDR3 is CASSGGTGSSYNEQFF. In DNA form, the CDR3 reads TGTGCCAGCAGCGGAGGGACAGGCAGCTCCTACAATGAGCAGTTCTTC.

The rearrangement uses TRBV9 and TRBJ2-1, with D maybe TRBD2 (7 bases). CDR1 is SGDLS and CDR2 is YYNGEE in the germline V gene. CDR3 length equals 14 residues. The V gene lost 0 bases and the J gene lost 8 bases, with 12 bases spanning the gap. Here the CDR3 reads CASSVVGGRDEQFF. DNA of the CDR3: TGTGCCAGCAGCGTAGTGGGGGGGCGGGATGAGCAGTTCTTC.

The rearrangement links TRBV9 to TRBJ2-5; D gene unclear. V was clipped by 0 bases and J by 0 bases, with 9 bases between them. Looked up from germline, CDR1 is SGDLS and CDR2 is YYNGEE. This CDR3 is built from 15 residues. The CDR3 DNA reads TGTGCCAGCAGCGTAGAACAGAGTCACCAAGAGACCCAGTACTTC. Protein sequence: CASSVEQSHQETQYF.

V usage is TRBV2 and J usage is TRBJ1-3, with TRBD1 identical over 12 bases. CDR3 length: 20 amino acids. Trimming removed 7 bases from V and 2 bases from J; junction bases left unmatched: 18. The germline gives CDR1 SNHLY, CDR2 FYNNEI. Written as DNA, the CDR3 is TGTGCCAGCATCACGAGACCGGGACAGGGGGCCTCTACCGCTGGAAACACCATATATTTT. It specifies CASITRPGQGASTAGNTIYF.

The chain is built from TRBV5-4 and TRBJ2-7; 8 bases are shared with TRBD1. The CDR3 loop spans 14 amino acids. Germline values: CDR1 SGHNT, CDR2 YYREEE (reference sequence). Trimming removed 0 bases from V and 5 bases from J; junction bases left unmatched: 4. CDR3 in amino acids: CASSLVQGAHEQYF. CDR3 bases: TGTGCCAGCAGCTTGGTTCAGGGGGCCCACGAGCAGTACTTC.

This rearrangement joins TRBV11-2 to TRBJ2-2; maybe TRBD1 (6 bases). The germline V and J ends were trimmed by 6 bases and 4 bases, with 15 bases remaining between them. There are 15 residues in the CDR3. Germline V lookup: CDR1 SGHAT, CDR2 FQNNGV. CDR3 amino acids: CASRITGTGTGELFF. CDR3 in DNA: TGTGCCAGCAGGATAACAGGGACGGGCACCGGGGAGCTGTTTTTT.

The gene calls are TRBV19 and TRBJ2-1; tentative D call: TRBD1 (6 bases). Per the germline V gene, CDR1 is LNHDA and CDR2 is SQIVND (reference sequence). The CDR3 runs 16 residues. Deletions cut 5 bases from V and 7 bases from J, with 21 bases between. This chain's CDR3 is CASSPQTGPSQNEQFF. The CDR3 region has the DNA TGTGCCAGTAGTCCACAGACAGGACCCTCTCAGAATGAGCAGTTCTTC.

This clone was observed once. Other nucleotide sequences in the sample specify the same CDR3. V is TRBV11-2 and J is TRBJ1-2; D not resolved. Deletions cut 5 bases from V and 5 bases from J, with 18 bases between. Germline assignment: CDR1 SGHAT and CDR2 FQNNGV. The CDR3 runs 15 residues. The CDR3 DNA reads TGTGCCAGCAGCCCCGCTCGAGGGAGCGCTTATGGCTACACCTTC. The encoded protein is CASSPARGSAYGYTF.

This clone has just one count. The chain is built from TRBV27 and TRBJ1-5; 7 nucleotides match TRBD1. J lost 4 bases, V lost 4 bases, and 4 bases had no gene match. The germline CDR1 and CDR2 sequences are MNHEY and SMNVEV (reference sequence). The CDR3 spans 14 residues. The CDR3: CASSYGTENQPQHF. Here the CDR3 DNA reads TGTGCCAGCAGTTATGGGACAGAGAATCAGCCCCAGCATTTT.

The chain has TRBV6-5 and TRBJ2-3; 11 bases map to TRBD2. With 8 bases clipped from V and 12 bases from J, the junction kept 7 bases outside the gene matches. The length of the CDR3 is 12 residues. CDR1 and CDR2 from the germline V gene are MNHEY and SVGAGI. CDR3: CASAPLAGGQYF. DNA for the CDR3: TGTGCCAGCGCCCCCCTAGCGGGGGGACAGTATTTT.

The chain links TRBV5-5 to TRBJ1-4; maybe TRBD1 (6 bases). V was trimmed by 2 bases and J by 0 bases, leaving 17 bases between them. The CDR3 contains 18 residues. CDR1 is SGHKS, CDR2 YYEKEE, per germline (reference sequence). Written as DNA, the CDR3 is TGTGCCAGCAGCTTAGACGGGACACCCGCGGCAACTAATGAAAAACTGTTTTTT. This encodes CASSLDGTPAATNEKLFF.

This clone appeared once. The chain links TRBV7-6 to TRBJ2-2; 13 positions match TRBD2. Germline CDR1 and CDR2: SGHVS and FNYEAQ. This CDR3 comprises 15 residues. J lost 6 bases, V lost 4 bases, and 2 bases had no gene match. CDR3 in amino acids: CASSSGTSGAGELFF. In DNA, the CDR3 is TGTGCCAGCAGCTCCGGGACTAGCGGGGCCGGGGAGCTGTTTTTT.

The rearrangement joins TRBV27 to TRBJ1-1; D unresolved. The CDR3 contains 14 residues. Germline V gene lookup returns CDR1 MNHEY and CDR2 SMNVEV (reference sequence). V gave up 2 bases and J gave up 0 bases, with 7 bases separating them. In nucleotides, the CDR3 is TGTGCCAGCAGTTTACCGGGGATGAACACTGAAGCTTTCTTT. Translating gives CASSLPGMNTEAFF.

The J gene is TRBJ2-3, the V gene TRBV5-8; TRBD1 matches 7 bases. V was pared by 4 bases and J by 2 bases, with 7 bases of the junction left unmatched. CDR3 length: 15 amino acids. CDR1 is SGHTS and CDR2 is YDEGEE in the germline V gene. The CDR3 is CASSPEGANTDTQYF. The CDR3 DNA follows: TGTGCCAGCAGCCCAGAGGGGGCGAACACAGATACGCAGTATTTT.

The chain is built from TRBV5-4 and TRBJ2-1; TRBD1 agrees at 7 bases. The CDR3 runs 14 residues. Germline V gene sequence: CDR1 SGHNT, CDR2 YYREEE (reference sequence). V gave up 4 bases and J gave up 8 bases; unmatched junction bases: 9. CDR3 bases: TGTGCCAGCAGCCCGGACAGGTCAGTGCATGAGCAGTTCTTC. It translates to CASSPDRSVHEQFF.

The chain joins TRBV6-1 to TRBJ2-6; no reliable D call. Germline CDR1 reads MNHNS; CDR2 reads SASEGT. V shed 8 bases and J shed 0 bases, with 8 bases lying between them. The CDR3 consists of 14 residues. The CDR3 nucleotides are TGTGCCAGCGCACGACTCTCTGGGGCCAACGTCCTGACTTTC. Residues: CASARLSGANVLTF.

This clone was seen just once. The CDR3 loop reads CATSRTGSTEAFF. The CDR3 DNA is TGTGCCACCAGCAGGACAGGGAGTACTGAAGCTTTCTTT. J is TRBJ1-1 and V is TRBV15; 7 nucleotides match TRBD1. J gave up 5 bases and V 3 bases, and 3 bases lay outside the gene matches. The CDR3 is 13 residues long. Germline CDR1 and CDR2: LNHNV and YYDKDF (reference sequence).

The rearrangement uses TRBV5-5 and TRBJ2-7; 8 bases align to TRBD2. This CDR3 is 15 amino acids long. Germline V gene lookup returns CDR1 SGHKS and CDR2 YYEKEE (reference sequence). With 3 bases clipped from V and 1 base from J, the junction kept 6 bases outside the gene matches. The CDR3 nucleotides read TGTGCCAGCAGCTGGTCCGGGACTAGTTCCTACGAGCAGTACTTC. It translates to CASSWSGTSSYEQYF.

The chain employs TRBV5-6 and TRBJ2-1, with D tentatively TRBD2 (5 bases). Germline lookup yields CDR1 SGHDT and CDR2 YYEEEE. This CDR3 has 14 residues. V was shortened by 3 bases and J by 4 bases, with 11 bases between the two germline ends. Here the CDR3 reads CASSWGRGYNEQFF. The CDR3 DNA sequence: TGTGCCAGCAGCTGGGGTCGGGGTTACAATGAGCAGTTCTTC.